Presented here are 27 T cell receptor beta chains from one specimen sequenced in a study of follicular helper T cells after annual influenza vaccination. Sequencing was performed with immunoSEQ multiplex PCR; in TCRdb, only in-frame clones are kept and a portion is missing. Of nearly 15,000 clones listed, 70% to 85% are singletons. Time point of the sample: 2014-2015 season, 7 days after vaccination. This specimen was CXCR5+ CD38- circulating T follicular helper cells from blood, taken 7 days after influenza vaccination. Described subset: circulating Tfh, non-naive CD4+CXCR5+PD-1+ (ICOS+CD38+ or ICOS-CD38-). Receptors were obtained from an adult who received the influenza vaccine.

The rearrangement links TRBV28 to TRBJ1-3; 8 nucleotides agree with TRBD1. The trim removed 4 bases at V and 0 bases at J, leaving 5 bases unmatched. Germline loops: CDR1 MDHEN, CDR2 SYDVKM. The CDR3 totals 16 residues. The CDR3 protein is CASSYGQGTSGNTIYF. The CDR3 region has the DNA TGTGCCAGCAGTTATGGACAGGGAACCTCTGGAAACACCATATATTTT.

The V gene is TRBV28, the J gene TRBJ1-2, with a tentative D call TRBD1 (6 bases). Germline V lookup: CDR1 MDHEN, CDR2 SYDVKM. The CDR3 totals 13 residues. The ends were cut back, 5 bases at V and 7 bases at J, with 14 bases in the middle. The CDR3 region is CASSTQGSSGYTF. The CDR3 DNA is TGTGCCAGCAGTACACAGGGTTCTAGTGGCTACACCTTC.

The rearrangement uses TRBV7-3 and TRBJ2-1; D gene uncertain. Trimming stripped 5 bases from V and 0 bases from J, with 14 bases between. The CDR3 runs to 16 residues. Germline-derived CDR1 and CDR2 are SGHTA and FQGTGA. The CDR3: CASSPLAPSSYNEQFF. The CDR3 DNA follows: TGTGCCAGCAGCCCCCTGGCCCCCAGCTCCTACAATGAGCAGTTCTTC.

The chain couples TRBV6-5 to TRBJ2-6, with D unresolved. CDR1 is MNHEY and CDR2 is SVGAGI in the germline V gene. Trimming shortened V by 2 bases and J by 0 bases, and 8 bases separated the two germline ends. The CDR3 loop spans 16 amino acids. In DNA form, the CDR3 reads TGTGCCAGCAGTTACGGCAGGAACTCTGGGGCCAACGTCCTGACTTTC. This sequence encodes CASSYGRNSGANVLTF.

The chain carries TRBV6-1 and TRBJ1-2; D unresolved. Per the germline V gene, CDR1 is MNHNS and CDR2 is SASEGT. Trimming removed 6 bases from V and 5 bases from J, with 16 bases in between. This CDR3 is 14 amino acids long. CDR3 bases: TGTGCCAGCAGCCTCGAGGGTTCTGGGTATGGCTACACCTTC. This encodes CASSLEGSGYGYTF.

The rearrangement uses TRBV11-3 and TRBJ2-5; a weak D match, TRBD1 (5 bases). The germline V and J ends were trimmed by 3 bases and 2 bases, with 10 bases remaining between them. The CDR3 is 14 residues long. Germline CDR1 SGHNT, CDR2 YENEEA. The CDR3, as DNA: TGTGCCAGCAGCTTGGGGCCAGGGCAAGAGACCCAGTACTTC. Its translation: CASSLGPGQETQYF.

The genes are TRBV19 and TRBJ1-2, with a weak D call TRBD1 (6 bases). Germline V gives CDR1 LNHDA, CDR2 SQIVND (reference sequence). The CDR3 length is 13 residues. The V and J ends lost 5 bases and 7 bases respectively, with 14 bases between them. This CDR3 is CASSLTGKSGYTF. DNA of the CDR3: TGTGCCAGTAGTTTAACAGGGAAGAGTGGCTACACCTTC.

This clone turned up a few times. The chain has TRBV19 and TRBJ1-4; 7 bases line up with TRBD1. CDR1 is LNHDA, CDR2 SQIVND, per germline (reference sequence). The ends lost 6 bases at V and 8 bases at J; junction bases unmatched: 12. The CDR3 runs 15 residues. The CDR3, as DNA: TGTGCCAGTAGGGGTATACGGACAGGAGGGGAAAAACTGTTTTTT. It yields the protein CASRGIRTGGEKLFF.

The V call is TRBV2, the J call TRBJ2-1; 13 nucleotides agree with TRBD2. The V and J ends lost 6 bases and 12 bases, in that order; junction bases with no gene match: 5. CDR3 length: 13 residues. Germline CDR1 reads SNHLY; CDR2 reads FYNNEI. CDR3 sequence (DNA): TGTGCCAGCAGAGGGACTAGCGGGACCTCGCAGTTCTTC. Amino acid sequence: CASRGTSGTSQFF.

This chain joins TRBV7-3 and TRBJ2-5, with D possibly TRBD1 on 6 matching bases. Trimming stripped 4 bases from V and 2 bases from J, with 14 bases between. The CDR3 length is 15 residues. Per germline, CDR1 SGHTA and CDR2 FQGTGA. The CDR3 reads CASSSYGQKQETQYF. DNA of the CDR3: TGTGCCAGCAGCTCATACGGACAGAAGCAAGAGACCCAGTACTTC.

The chain combines TRBV15 with TRBJ1-3; 7 bases are shared with TRBD1. Germline CDR1 LNHNV, CDR2 YYDKDF (reference sequence). V lost 0 bases and J lost 10; bases outside the gene matches: 9. The CDR3 spans 15 residues. CDR3 bases: TGTGCCACCAGCAGAGAGACAGGGAGTTGGTCGACCATATATTTT. As protein: CATSRETGSWSTIYF.

V and J are TRBV5-6 and TRBJ2-1; TRBD2 agrees at 10 bases. Germline-derived CDR1 and CDR2 are SGHDT and YYEEEE. The CDR3 covers 17 residues. The ends lost 4 bases at V and 14 bases at J; junction bases unmatched: 21. This chain's CDR3 is CASSRRREGSGRAPEFF. CDR3 nucleotides: TGTGCCAGCAGCCGACGAAGGGAGGGCAGCGGGAGGGCCCCCGAGTTCTTC.

Regarding this clone: The junction differs from germline at one of its ends, possibly a read error. The rearrangement joins TRBV6-1 to TRBJ1-5; D perhaps matches TRBD1 (6 bases). The CDR3 runs to 15 residues. From germline, CDR1 is MNHNS and CDR2 SASEGT. The CDR3 protein is CASGDRYLSNQPQHF. CDR3 coding DNA: TGTGCCAGCGGTGACAGGTACCTTAGCAATCAGCCCCAGCATTTT.

The chain couples TRBV5-6 to TRBJ2-4; D is possibly TRBD2 (6 bases). The CDR3 sequence is 15 residues long. CDR1 is SGHDT, CDR2 YYEEEE, per germline. Trimming pared 0 bases from V and 0 bases from J, leaving 7 bases between. The CDR3 coding sequence is TGTGCCAGCAGCTTGGCGGGACTAGCCAAAAACATTCAGTACTTC. Amino acid sequence: CASSLAGLAKNIQYF.

J is TRBJ2-1 and V is TRBV7-6; tentatively, D is TRBD2 (7 bases). Trimming stripped 0 bases from V and 0 bases from J, with 12 bases between. From germline, CDR1 is SGHVS and CDR2 FNYEAQ. The CDR3 is 17 residues long. DNA of the CDR3: TGTGCCAGCAGCTTAGCGCGGGGGACACGCTCCTACAATGAGCAGTTCTTC. This encodes CASSLARGTRSYNEQFF. Full variable domain (outside the CDR3, taken from reference TRBV7-6 and TRBJ2-1): GAGVSQSPRYKVTKRGQDVALRCDPISGHVSLYWYRQALGQGPEFLTYFNYEAQQDKSGLPNDRFSAERPEGSISTLTIQRTEQRDSAMYRCASSLARGTRSYNEQFFGPGTRLTVL.

This chain joins TRBV5-1 and TRBJ2-1, with 12 bases that match TRBD2. The V segment lost 2 bases and the J segment 6 bases; nucleotides outside the gene matches: 12. This CDR3 is 18 amino acids long. The germline CDR1 and CDR2 sequences are SGHRS and YFSETQ. The CDR3 region has the DNA TGCGCCAGCAGCTTTGGGCTAGCGGGAGGGGAGTGGATCAATGAGCAGTTCTTC. This encodes CASSFGLAGGEWINEQFF. The variable domain in full, completed from reference TRBV5-1 and TRBJ2-1, reads KAGVTQTPRYLIKTRGQQVTLSCSPISGHRSVSWYQQTPGQGLQFLFEYFSETQRNKGNFPGRFSGRQFSNSRSEMNVSTLELGDSALYLCASSFGLAGGEWINEQFFGPGTRLTVL.

This clone was detected once. This sequence joins TRBV7-9 and TRBJ1-3; 9 bases are a match to TRBD1. CDR3 length equals 15 residues. CDR1 is SEHNR and CDR2 is FQNEAQ in the germline V gene (reference sequence). The V gene end was trimmed by 5 bases and the J gene end by 1 base; junction bases not matched to a gene: 3. This chain's CDR3 is CASSRDRASGNTIYF. The CDR3 DNA follows: TGTGCCAGCAGCCGGGACAGGGCATCTGGAAACACCATATATTTT.

This chain uses TRBV2 with TRBJ2-7; D might be TRBD2 (6 bases). Germline CDR1 is SNHLY and CDR2 is FYNNEI. Trimming removed 8 bases at V and 1 base at J, with 12 bases between. The CDR3 is made up of 13 amino acids. In DNA, the CDR3 is TGTGCCAGCGGAGGAGGGAGGTCCTACGAGCAGTACTTC. The encoded protein is CASGGGRSYEQYF.

V is TRBV19 and J is TRBJ1-1; D perhaps matches TRBD1 (5 bases). This CDR3 comprises 12 residues. Germline lookup yields CDR1 LNHDA and CDR2 SQIVND (reference sequence). Trimming stripped 8 bases from V and 0 bases from J, with 7 bases between. Written as DNA, the CDR3 is TGTGCCAGTGGGGGGATGAACACTGAAGCTTTCTTT. This codes for CASGGMNTEAFF.

This clone was detected a few times. The chain links TRBV15 to TRBJ1-3; D ambiguous. Per germline, CDR1 LNHNV and CDR2 YYDKDF (reference sequence). CDR3 length equals 15 residues. V was trimmed by 1 base and J by 4 bases, leaving 11 bases between them. CDR3 sequence reads: CATSRGPGQGNTIYF. The DNA of the CDR3 is TGTGCCACCAGCAGAGGGCCAGGCCAAGGAAACACCATATATTTT. The whole variable domain, remainder taken from reference TRBV15 and TRBJ1-3, is DAMVIQNPRYQVTQFGKPVTLSCSQTLNHNVMYWYQQKSSQAPKLLFHYYDKDFNNEADTPDNFQSRRPNTSFCFLDIRSPGLGDTAMYLCATSRGPGQGNTIYFGEGSWLTVV.

V usage is TRBV18 and J usage is TRBJ1-5; a weak D match, TRBD1 (6 bases). Germline V gene data show CDR1 as KGHSH and CDR2 as LQKENI. V was cut by 0 bases and J by 2 bases, with 14 bases left in between. The CDR3 extends over 17 amino acids. CDR3 coding DNA: TGTGCCAGCTCACCACCACAGGGTGGCGGCGGCAATCAGCCCCAGCATTTT. It yields the protein CASSPPQGGGGNQPQHF.

This chain links TRBV5-1 with TRBJ2-1; 11 positions match TRBD2. The CDR3 has 16 residues. V lost 0 bases to trimming and J lost 8 bases; unmatched junction nucleotides: 7. Germline lookup yields CDR1 SGHRS and CDR2 YFSETQ. Here the CDR3 DNA reads TGCGCCAGCAGCTTGGGGGCTAGCGGGAGGACCTATGAGCAGTTCTTC. Its protein product is CASSLGASGRTYEQFF.

V is TRBV10-3 and J is TRBJ2-7, with a possible D match to TRBD1 (6 bases). There are 11 residues in the CDR3. Trimming took 0 bases from V and 9 from J, leaving 6 bases between them. Germline V gene sequence: CDR1 ENHRY, CDR2 SYGVKD. CDR3 DNA: TGTGCCATCAGTGAGTCGACAGGGCAGTACTTC. It is translated as CAISESTGQYF.

This chain uses TRBV7-9 with TRBJ1-1; D is undetermined. V lost 1 base to trimming and J lost 10 bases, with 13 bases between them. Germline CDR1 and CDR2: SEHNR and FQNEAQ (reference sequence). The CDR3 spans 13 residues. The chain's CDR3 is CASSLEVVKTAFF. CDR3 coding DNA: TGTGCCAGCAGCTTAGAAGTAGTAAAAACAGCTTTCTTT.

This clone was recorded only once. This chain connects TRBV28 to TRBJ1-6; D is perhaps TRBD1 (6 bases). Germline CDR1 and CDR2: MDHEN and SYDVKM. The CDR3 is 15 amino acids. V lost 10 bases to trimming and J lost 0 bases, with 13 bases between them. CDR3 sequence (DNA): TGTGCCACCTCACAGGGAAGCTCCTATAATTCACCCCTCCACTTT. As protein: CATSQGSSYNSPLHF. Full variable domain (rest looked up from reference TRBV28 and TRBJ1-6): DVKVTQSSRYLVKRTGEKVFLECVQDMDHENMFWYRQDPGLGLRLIYFSYDVKMKEKGDIPEGYSVSREKKERFSLILESASTNQTSMYLCATSQGSSYNSPLHFGNGTRLTVT.

For this clone: At one end the junction does not follow the germline gene, possibly because of a read error. Other DNA sequences within the sample encode an identical CDR3. In DNA form, the CDR3 reads TGTGCCAGCAGCGAAGCACGGGGGGCTGGAAGGCAGCCCCAGCATTTT. Translation: CASSEARGAGRQPQHF. This chain connects TRBV6-1 to TRBJ1-5; possibly TRBD1 for D (6 bases). Looked up from germline, CDR1 is MNHNS and CDR2 is SASEGT. The CDR3 length is 16 residues.

The chain couples TRBV9 to TRBJ1-5, with D possibly TRBD1 on 5 matching bases. There are 14 residues in the CDR3. Per germline, CDR1 SGDLS and CDR2 YYNGEE. V was cut by 3 bases and J by 6 bases, with 13 bases left in between. In DNA, the CDR3 is TGTGCCAGCAGCGCGGGGGGTGTAGGTCAGCCCCAGCATTTT. This codes for CASSAGGVGQPQHF.